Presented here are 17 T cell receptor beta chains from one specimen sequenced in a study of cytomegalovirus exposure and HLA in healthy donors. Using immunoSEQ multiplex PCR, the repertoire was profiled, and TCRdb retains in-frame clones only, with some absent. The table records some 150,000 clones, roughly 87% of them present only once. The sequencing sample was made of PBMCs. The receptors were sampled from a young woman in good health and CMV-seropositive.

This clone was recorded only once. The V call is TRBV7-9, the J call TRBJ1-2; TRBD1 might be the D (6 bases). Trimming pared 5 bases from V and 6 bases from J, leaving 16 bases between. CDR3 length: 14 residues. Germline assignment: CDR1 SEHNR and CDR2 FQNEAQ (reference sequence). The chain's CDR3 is CASSRTVHRHGYTF. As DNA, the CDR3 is TGTGCCAGCAGCCGGACAGTCCACCGTCATGGCTACACCTTC.

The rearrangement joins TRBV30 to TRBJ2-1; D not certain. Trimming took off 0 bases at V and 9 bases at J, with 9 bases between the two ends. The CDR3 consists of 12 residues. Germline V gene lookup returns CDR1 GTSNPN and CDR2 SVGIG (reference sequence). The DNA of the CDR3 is TGTGCCTGGAGTGTACAAAGGAGTGAGCAGTTCTTC. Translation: CAWSVQRSEQFF.

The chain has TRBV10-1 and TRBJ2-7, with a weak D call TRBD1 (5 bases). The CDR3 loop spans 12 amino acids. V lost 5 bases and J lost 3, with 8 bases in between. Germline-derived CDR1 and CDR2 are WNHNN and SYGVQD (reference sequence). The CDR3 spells CASSFDSYEQYF. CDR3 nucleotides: TGCGCCAGCAGTTTCGACAGCTACGAGCAGTACTTC.

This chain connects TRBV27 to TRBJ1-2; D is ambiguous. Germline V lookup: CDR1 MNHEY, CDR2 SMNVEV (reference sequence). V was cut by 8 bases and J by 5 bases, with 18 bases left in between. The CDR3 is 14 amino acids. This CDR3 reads CASSPGEGQYGYTF. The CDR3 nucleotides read TGTGCCAGCTCCCCGGGAGAGGGTCAGTATGGCTACACCTTC.

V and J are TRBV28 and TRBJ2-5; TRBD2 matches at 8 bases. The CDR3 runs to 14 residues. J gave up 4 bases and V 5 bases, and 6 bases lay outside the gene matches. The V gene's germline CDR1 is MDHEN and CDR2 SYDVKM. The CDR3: CASSDGGAPETQYF. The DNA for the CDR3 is TGTGCCAGCAGTGACGGGGGGGCCCCAGAGACCCAGTACTTC.

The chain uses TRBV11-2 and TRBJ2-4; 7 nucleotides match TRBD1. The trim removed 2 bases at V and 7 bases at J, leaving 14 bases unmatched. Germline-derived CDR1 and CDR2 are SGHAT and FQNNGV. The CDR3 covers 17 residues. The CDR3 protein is CASSLRQGQMIGNIQYF. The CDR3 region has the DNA TGTGCCAGCAGCTTACGACAGGGCCAGATGATAGGGAACATTCAGTACTTC.

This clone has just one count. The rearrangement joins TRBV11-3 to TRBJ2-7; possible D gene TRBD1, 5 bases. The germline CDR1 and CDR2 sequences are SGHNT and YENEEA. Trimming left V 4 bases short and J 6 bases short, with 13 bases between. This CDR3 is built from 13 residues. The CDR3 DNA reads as TGTGCCAGCAGCTCCGGCCCAGGGCTCGAGCAGTACTTC. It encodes CASSSGPGLEQYF. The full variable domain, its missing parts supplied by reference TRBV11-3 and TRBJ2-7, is EAGVVQSPRYKIIEKKQPVAFWCNPISGHNTLYWYLQNLGQGPELLIRYENEEAVDDSQLPKDRFSAERLKGVDSTLKIQPAELGDSAVYLCASSSGPGLEQYFGPGTRLTVT.

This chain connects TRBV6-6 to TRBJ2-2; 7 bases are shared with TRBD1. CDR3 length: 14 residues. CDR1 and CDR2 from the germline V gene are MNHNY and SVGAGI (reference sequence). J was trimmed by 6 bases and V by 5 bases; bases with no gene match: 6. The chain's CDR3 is CASSPLQGPGELFF. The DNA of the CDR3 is TGTGCCAGCAGTCCGCTACAGGGGCCCGGGGAGCTGTTTTTT.

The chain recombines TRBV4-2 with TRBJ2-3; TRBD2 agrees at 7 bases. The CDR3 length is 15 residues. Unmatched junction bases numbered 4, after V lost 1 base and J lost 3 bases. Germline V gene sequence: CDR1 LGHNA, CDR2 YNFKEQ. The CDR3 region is CASSQGQRGTDTQYF. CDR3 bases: TGTGCCAGCAGCCAAGGGCAGCGGGGAACAGATACGCAGTATTTT.

This CDR3 reads CASTTRVSPLHF. The CDR3 nucleotides are TGTGCCAGCACTACGCGGGTATCACCCCTCCACTTT. This sequence joins TRBV6-1 and TRBJ1-6, with D hard to call. Looked up from germline, CDR1 is MNHNS and CDR2 is SASEGT. The CDR3 loop spans 12 amino acids. V was clipped by 7 bases and J by 10 bases, with 11 bases between them.

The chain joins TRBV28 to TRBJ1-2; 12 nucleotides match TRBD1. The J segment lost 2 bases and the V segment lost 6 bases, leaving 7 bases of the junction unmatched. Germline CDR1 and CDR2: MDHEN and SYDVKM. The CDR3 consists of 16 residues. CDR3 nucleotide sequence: TGTGCCAGCAGAGATACGGGACAGGGGGCCAACTATGGCTACACCTTC. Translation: CASRDTGQGANYGYTF.

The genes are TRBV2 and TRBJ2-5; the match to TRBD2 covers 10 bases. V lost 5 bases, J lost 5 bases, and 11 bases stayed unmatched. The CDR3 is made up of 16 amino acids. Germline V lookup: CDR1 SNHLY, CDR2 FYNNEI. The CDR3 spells CASSPHERGGRETQYF. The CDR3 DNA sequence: TGTGCCAGCAGTCCGCACGAGCGGGGGGGCCGGGAGACCCAGTACTTC.

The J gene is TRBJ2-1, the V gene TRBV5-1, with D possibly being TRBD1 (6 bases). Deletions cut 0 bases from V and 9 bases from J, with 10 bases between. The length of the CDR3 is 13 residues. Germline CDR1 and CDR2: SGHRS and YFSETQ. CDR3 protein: CASSLGGQSEQFF. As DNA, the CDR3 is TGCGCCAGCAGCTTGGGGGGGCAGAGTGAGCAGTTCTTC.

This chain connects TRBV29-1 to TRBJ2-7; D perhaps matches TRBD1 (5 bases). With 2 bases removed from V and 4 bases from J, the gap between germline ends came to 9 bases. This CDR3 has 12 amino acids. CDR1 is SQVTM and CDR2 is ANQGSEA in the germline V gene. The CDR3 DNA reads TGCAGCGTTGAATCCAGGGATTACGAGCAGTACTTC. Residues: CSVESRDYEQYF.

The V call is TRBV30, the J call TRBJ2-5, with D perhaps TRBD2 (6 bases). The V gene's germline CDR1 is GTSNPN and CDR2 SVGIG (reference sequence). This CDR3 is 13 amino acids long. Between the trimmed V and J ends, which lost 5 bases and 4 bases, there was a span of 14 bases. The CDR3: CAWRPGGIETQYF. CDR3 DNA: TGTGCCTGGCGCCCCGGGGGTATAGAGACCCAGTACTTC.

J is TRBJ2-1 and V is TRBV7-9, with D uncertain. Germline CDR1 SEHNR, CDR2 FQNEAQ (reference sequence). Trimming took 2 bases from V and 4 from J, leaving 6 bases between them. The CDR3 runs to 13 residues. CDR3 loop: CASSLNNYNEQFF. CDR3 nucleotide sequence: TGTGCCAGCAGCTTAAACAATTACAATGAGCAGTTCTTC.

The CDR3 sequence is CASSQASAGVQPQHF. As DNA, the CDR3 is TGTGCCAGCAGCCAAGCCTCAGCGGGGGTTCAGCCCCAGCATTTT. The V call is TRBV7-8, the J call TRBJ1-5; maybe TRBD1 (5 bases). CDR1 is SGHVS and CDR2 is FQNEAQ in the germline V gene. The CDR3 contains 15 residues. V gave up 5 bases and J gave up 6 bases, with 17 bases separating them.